The 18 T cell receptor beta chains below were found in one sample sequenced in a study of T cells expressing NK-cell markers. TCRdb reworked the 5' RACE reads into one entry per CDR3 protein, no DNA. The sample yields a few hundred thousand distinct CDR3 sequences, of which the top ten take up around 5%. The sample was blood T cells: a sorted CD56 or NKG2C T cell subset, CD4+ or CD8+ T cells, or bulk PBMC T cells (not recorded which). All receptors derive from a man aged 18-75 years in good health.

The J gene is TRBJ1-6, the V gene TRBV10-3; TCRdb indicates TRBD1, and absent DNA this call remains unverified. There are 13 residues in the CDR3. Per the germline V gene, CDR1 is ENHRY and CDR2 is SYGVKD. The CDR3 is CASRAVYNSPLHF.

The chain uses TRBV18 and TRBJ2-1. Germline CDR1 KGHSH, CDR2 LQKENI. The CDR3 covers 15 residues. The CDR3 loop is CASSPTTLSYNEQFF.

The chain combines TRBV6-1 with TRBJ2-7. The CDR3 is 14 amino acids. Germline V CDR1 and CDR2: MNHNS, SASEGT. The CDR3 here is CASSEIGASYEQYF.

The CDR3 spells CASSQGGGRAFF. The J gene is TRBJ1-1, the V gene TRBV3-1; TCRdb proposes TRBD1, but this gene call is untestable without DNA. Germline V lookup: CDR1 LGHDT, CDR2 YNNKEL (reference sequence). The CDR3 is made up of 12 amino acids. The full variable domain, in which reference TRBV3-1 and TRBJ1-1 provide the parts outside the CDR3, is DTAVSQTPKYLVTQMGNDKSIKCEQNLGHDTMYWYKQDSKKFLKIMFSYNNKELIINETVPNRFSPKSPDKAHLNLHINSLELGDSAVYFCASSQGGGRAFFGQGTRLTVV.

The V gene is TRBV6-1, the J gene TRBJ2-2; lacking DNA, the TRBD1 call made by TCRdb goes unchecked. The CDR3 is 16 residues long. Germline V gene lookup returns CDR1 MNHNS and CDR2 SASEGT. The CDR3 protein is CASRPLGSGGHGELFF.

The rearrangement joins TRBV5-1 to TRBJ2-2. Germline V gives CDR1 SGHRS, CDR2 YFSETQ. The length of the CDR3 is 15 residues. The CDR3 protein is CASLRTFTDTGELFF.

The chain employs TRBV27 and TRBJ2-6. The CDR3 consists of 17 residues. Germline loops: CDR1 MNHEY, CDR2 SMNVEV (reference sequence). CDR3 residues: CASGYVGVRSGANVLTF.

This rearrangement joins TRBV20-1 to TRBJ1-2; with no DNA, the TCRdb D assignment of TRBD1 cannot be verified. This CDR3 has 14 amino acids. CDR1 and CDR2 (germline): DFQATT, SNEGSKA (reference sequence). The CDR3 here is CSARNRRDTYGYTF.

CDR3: CASSSDRERGYTF. The V and J genes are TRBV7-2 and TRBJ1-2; as DNA is missing, the TRBD1 call by TCRdb cannot be tested. This CDR3 has 13 amino acids. Germline CDR1 reads SGHTA; CDR2 reads FQGNSA.

The chain carries TRBV7-2 and TRBJ1-5; TCRdb designates TRBD1, a call that cannot be tested without DNA. The germline V gene encodes CDR1 SGHTA and CDR2 FQGNSA. This CDR3 is 15 amino acids long. The CDR3 loop reads CASSPRDRANQPQHF.

V is TRBV27 and J is TRBJ2-2. Looked up from germline, CDR1 is MNHEY and CDR2 is SMNVEV (reference sequence). The CDR3 has 15 residues. The CDR3 sequence: CASSRKFPVTGELFF.

The chain recombines TRBV11-2 with TRBJ2-7; TCRdb's D call of TRBD1 is untestable without DNA. The CDR3 loop spans 19 amino acids. The germline V gene has CDR1 SGHAT and CDR2 FQNNGV. CDR3 loop: CASSLRSQGQRRSIYEQYF.

This chain connects TRBV29-1 to TRBJ1-1. The CDR3 has 11 residues. The germline V gene has CDR1 SQVTM and CDR2 ANQGSEA. The CDR3 loop is CSVVLRSEAFF.

This rearrangement joins TRBV2 to TRBJ1-6; checking the TCRdb D call of TRBD1 is not possible without DNA. CDR1 is SNHLY, CDR2 FYNNEI, per germline. This CDR3 is built from 15 residues. The CDR3 is CASNRQGAYNSPLHF.

This rearrangement joins TRBV7-9 to TRBJ2-1; TCRdb selects TRBD1, and the lack of DNA leaves this call unchecked. The CDR3 loop spans 13 amino acids. CDR1 and CDR2 (germline): SEHNR, FQNEAQ (reference sequence). The CDR3 sequence is CASSTITGYEQFF. Together with reference TRBV7-9 and TRBJ2-1, the CDR3 gives the full variable domain: DTGVSQNPRHKITKRGQNVTFRCDPISEHNRLYWYRQTLGQGPEFLTYFQNEAQLEKSRLLSDRFSAERPKGSFSTLEIQRTEQGDSAMYLCASSTITGYEQFFGPGTRLTVL.

The chain couples TRBV5-1 to TRBJ2-5; TCRdb's D gene call, TRBD1, goes unchecked for lack of DNA. Germline V gives CDR1 SGHRS, CDR2 YFSETQ. The CDR3 is made up of 14 amino acids. The CDR3 reads CASTRGAPGETQYF.

The J gene is TRBJ2-3, the V gene TRBV10-3; the D call of TRBD2 rests on TCRdb alone, since no DNA is present to check it. Germline V gene lookup returns CDR1 ENHRY and CDR2 SYGVKD. The CDR3 extends over 16 amino acids. CDR3 protein: CAISDPGSERIDTQYF.

The chain is built from TRBV18 and TRBJ2-5; TCRdb's D call, TRBD1, is unchecked because there is no DNA. The CDR3 has 15 amino acids. Germline CDR1 reads KGHSH; CDR2 reads LQKENI. This chain's CDR3 is CASSPGIDSPGGQYF.